This T cell receptor beta chain came from a study of T cells in Graves' hyperthyroidism and ophthalmopathy. With 0 bases clipped from V and 7 bases from J, the junction kept 2 bases outside the gene matches. CDR1 is ENHRY, CDR2 SYGVKD, per germline. The CDR3 loop spans 13 amino acids. Hyperthyroidism had been newly diagnosed in patients aged 18 to 65, and its duration was under 2 months. Clinical symptoms, serum thyroxine and TRAb, thyroid ultrasound and orbital computed tomography were used for the diagnoses. The PBMCs studied were ones that came from roughly 11 ml fresh peripheral blood. This clonotype has a count of ten or more. Its cognate antigen is unknown. TCR beta CDR3 sequences were amplified from RNA transcripts. TCR CDR3 underwent first-round RT-PCR with the HTBI primer set. TCRdb reprocessed the multiplex PCR reads with MiXCR, giving one entry per CDR3 protein. The data contain about 560,000 distinct CDR3 sequences, 15% to 19% of them singletons.

Study-level results: Blood also held most thyroid clonotypes expanded beyond 0.001.

The source material was blood. This rearrangement joins TRBV10-3 to TRBJ1-2; 7 nucleotides align to TRBD1. The source is a woman younger than 45 with Graves' hyperthyroidism. CDR3 bases: TGTGCCATCAGTGAGTCGCAGGGGGTTGGCTACACCTTC. Its protein product is CAISESQGVGYTF.